The clone carrying this T cell receptor (beta chain) appeared a few times. The antigen remains undetermined. It was with unique molecular identifiers that the TCRbeta library was prepared. TCRdb re-derived calls from the PCR reads in MiXCR, one entry per CDR3 protein. Of 700,000 to 850,000 distinct CDR3 sequences listed, roughly 16% were seen once; the top ten hold approximately 5%. The record originates from a study of T-cell reconstitution after alpha-beta-depleted transplantation in children. Overall study findings and caveats: The main origin of T-cell counts and diversity one year after transplant was newly produced T cells.

This receptor was obtained from a male patient younger than 18 who had a stem cell transplant for acute lymphoblastic leukemia, so the T cells may come from the graft donor. This specimen consisted of PBMCs, mostly from graft donor cells, obtained 360 days after TCRalphabeta/CD19-depleted stem cell transplant.

In DNA, the CDR3 is TGTGCCAGCAGCCAAGATCGGACGGCTGAAGCTTTCTTT. It specifies CASSQDRTAEAFF. The V call is TRBV4-2, the J call TRBJ1-1, with unresolved D. CDR3 size: 13 residues. Germline CDR1 and CDR2: LGHNA and YNFKEQ. V lost 0 bases to trimming and J lost 6 bases, with 8 bases between them.